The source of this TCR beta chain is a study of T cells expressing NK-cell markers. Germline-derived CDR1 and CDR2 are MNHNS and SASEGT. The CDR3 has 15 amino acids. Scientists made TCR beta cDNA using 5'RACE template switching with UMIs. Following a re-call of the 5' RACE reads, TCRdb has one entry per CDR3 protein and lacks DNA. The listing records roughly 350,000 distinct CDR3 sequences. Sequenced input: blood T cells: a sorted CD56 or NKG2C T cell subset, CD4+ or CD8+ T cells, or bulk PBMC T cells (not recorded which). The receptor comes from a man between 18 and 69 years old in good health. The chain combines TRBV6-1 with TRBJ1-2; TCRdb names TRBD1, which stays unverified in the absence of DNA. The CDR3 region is CASSEEGAGSYGYTF.